There are a few counts of the clone carrying this T cell receptor (beta chain). Its antigen is not identified. Stem cell-like memory, regulatory, central memory and naive CD4+ cells were sorted via CD45RO/CCR7/CD25/CD127/CD95/CD27. These data are taken from a study of beta chain features in type 1 diabetes. Across the study: Analysis included around 110,000,000 sorted cells drawn from all samples.

The authors reverse transcribed all of the isolated RNA, so sequencing captured expressed TCRB transcripts. Assay: immunoSEQ multiplex PCR; the TCRdb copy retains only in-frame clones and omits some. The repertoire holds around 280,000 clones, with 14% to 15% as singletons. This CDR3 comprises 13 residues. Per germline, CDR1 SEHNR and CDR2 FQNEAQ (reference sequence). V was pared by 4 bases and J by 2 bases, with 2 bases of the junction left unmatched. Whole-study findings and limits: Type 1 diabetes patients had moderately but significantly shorter TCRB CDR3s in all four CD4+ subsets.

J is TRBJ2-7 and V is TRBV7-9, with 7 bases identical to TRBD1. The receptor's source is a man between 18 and 29 years old with type 1 diabetes. The specimen was naive CD4+ T cells from blood. The CDR3 here is CASSYRGTYEQYF. CDR3 DNA: TGTGCCAGCAGCTACAGGGGAACCTACGAGCAGTACTTC.